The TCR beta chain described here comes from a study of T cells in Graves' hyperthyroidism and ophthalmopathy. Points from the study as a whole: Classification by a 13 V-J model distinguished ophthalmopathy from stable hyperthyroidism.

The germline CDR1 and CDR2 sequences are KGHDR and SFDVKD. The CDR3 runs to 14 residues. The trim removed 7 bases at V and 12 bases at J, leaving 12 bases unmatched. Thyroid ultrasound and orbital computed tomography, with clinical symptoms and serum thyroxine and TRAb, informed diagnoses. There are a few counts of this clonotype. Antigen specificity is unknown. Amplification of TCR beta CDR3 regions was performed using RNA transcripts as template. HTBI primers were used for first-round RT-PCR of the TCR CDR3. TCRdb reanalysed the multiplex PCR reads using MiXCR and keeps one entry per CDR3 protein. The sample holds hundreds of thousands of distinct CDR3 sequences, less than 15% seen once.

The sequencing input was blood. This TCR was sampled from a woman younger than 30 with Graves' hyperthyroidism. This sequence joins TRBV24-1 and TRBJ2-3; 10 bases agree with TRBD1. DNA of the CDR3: TGTGCCACCAGAGCAACCATCGGACAGGGGGAACAGTATTTT. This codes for CATRATIGQGEQYF.